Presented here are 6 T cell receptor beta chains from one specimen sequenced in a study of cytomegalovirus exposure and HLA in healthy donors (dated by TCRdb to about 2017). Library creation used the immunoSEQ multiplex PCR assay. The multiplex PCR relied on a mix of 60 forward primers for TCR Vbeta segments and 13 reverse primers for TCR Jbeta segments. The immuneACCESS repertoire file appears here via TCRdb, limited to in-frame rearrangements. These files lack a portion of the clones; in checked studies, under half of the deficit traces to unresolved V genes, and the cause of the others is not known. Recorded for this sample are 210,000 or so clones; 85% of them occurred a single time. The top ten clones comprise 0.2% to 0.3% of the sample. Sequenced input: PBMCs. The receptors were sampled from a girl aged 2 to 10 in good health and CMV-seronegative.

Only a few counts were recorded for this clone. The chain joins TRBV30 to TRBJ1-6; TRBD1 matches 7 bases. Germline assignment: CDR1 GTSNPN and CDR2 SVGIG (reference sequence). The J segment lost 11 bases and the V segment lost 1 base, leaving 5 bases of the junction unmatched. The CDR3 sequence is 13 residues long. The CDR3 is CAWSEQGVAPLHF. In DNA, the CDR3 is TGTGCCTGGAGTGAGCAGGGGGTAGCACCCCTCCACTTT.

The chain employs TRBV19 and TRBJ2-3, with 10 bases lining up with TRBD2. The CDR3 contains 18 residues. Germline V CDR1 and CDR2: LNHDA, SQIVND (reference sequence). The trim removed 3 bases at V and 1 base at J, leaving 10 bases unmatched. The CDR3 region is CASSILAGGVLGTDTQYF. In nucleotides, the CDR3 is TGTGCCAGTAGTATTTTAGCGGGAGGTGTCCTGGGCACAGATACGCAGTATTTT.

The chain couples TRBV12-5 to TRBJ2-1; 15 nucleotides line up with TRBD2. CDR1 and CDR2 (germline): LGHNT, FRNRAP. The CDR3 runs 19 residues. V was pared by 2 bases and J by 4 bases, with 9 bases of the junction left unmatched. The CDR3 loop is CASGLTTGTSGRQYNEQFF. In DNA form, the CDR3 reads TGTGCTAGTGGTTTGACGACCGGGACTAGCGGGAGGCAGTACAATGAGCAGTTCTTC.

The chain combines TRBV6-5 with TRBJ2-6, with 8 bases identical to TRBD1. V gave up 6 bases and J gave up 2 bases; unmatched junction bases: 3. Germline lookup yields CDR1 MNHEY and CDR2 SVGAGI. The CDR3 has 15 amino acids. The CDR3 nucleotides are TGTGCCAGCAGCCCGGACAGGGCTGGGGCCAACGTCCTGACTTTC. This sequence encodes CASSPDRAGANVLTF.

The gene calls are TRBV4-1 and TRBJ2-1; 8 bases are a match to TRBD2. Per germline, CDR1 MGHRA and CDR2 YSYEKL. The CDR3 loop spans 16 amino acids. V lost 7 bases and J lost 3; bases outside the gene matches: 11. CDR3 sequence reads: CASTLQAGAFYNEQFF. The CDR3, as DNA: TGCGCCAGCACACTACAAGCGGGGGCCTTCTACAATGAGCAGTTCTTC.

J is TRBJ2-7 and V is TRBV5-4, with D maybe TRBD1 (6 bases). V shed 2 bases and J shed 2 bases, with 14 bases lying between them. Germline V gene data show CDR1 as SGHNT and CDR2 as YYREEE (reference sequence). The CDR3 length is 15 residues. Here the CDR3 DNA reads TGTGCCAGCAGCTTCGAGGGGACAAGGACCTACGAGCAGTACTTC. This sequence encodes CASSFEGTRTYEQYF.